One and the same sample provided the 14 T cell receptor beta chains below, sequenced in a study of cytotoxic CD8 clonotypes in ibrutinib-treated CLL. Profiling relied on immunoSEQ multiplex PCR, and the TCRdb table lists in-frame clones only, not all of them. Here the sample spans 49,000 or so clones, more than 45% being singletons. The sequenced sample was PBMCs, obtained after 12 months of ibrutinib treatment. These receptors all come from a human donor with chronic lymphocytic leukemia.

This clone was seen more than once but under ten times. The chain uses TRBV28 and TRBJ1-1; D gene uncertain. The CDR3 runs 12 residues. CDR1 is MDHEN, CDR2 SYDVKM, per germline. V lost 6 bases, J lost 2 bases, and 7 bases lay in between. The CDR3 loop is CASRHPNTEAFF. The CDR3 coding sequence is TGTGCCAGCAGGCATCCCAACACTGAAGCTTTCTTT.

This clone was found a few times. J is TRBJ2-5 and V is TRBV11-3; 9 bases match TRBD2. The CDR3 totals 14 residues. Germline CDR1 and CDR2: SGHNT and YENEEA. The J segment lost 5 bases and the V segment lost 5 bases, leaving 6 bases of the junction unmatched. The DNA for the CDR3 is TGTGCCAGCAGCCCTGGCGGGAGGGACGAGACCCAGTACTTC. As protein: CASSPGGRDETQYF.

This clone turned up a few times. The chain has TRBV5-1 and TRBJ2-1; 11 nucleotides match TRBD2. The CDR3 sequence is 16 residues long. Looked up from germline, CDR1 is SGHRS and CDR2 is YFSETQ. V dropped 4 bases and J dropped 7; count of bases not matched to a gene: 10. The CDR3 bases are TGCGCCAGCAGCGGCTTACTAGCGGGAGTGGGGAATGAGCAGTTCTTC. Its protein is CASSGLLAGVGNEQFF.

To note about this clone: Other DNA sequences in this specimen translate into the identical CDR3. The rearrangement links TRBV18 to TRBJ2-5, with TRBD1 identical over 10 bases. The CDR3 is made up of 13 amino acids. CDR1 and CDR2 from the germline V gene are KGHSH and LQKENI. Trimming cost V 6 bases and J 5 bases; bases outside gene matches: 3. The CDR3 spells CASSPTGGETQYF. CDR3 coding DNA: TGTGCCAGCTCCCCGACAGGGGGCGAGACCCAGTACTTC.

The chain has TRBV29-1 and TRBJ2-7; a weak D match, TRBD2 (6 bases). The V and J ends lost 2 bases and 7 bases respectively, with 12 bases between them. Germline V gives CDR1 SQVTM, CDR2 ANQGSEA. This CDR3 has 12 amino acids. The CDR3 DNA is TGCAGCGTTGAACTGAAAGGGAGGGAGCAGTACTTC. Its translation: CSVELKGREQYF.

In its sample, this clone was seen a few times. This rearrangement joins TRBV21-1 to TRBJ2-6. TRBV21-1 is assigned pseudogene status. CDR3 length equals 15 residues. The chain's CDR3 is CASSRRIGGANVLTF. The CDR3 nucleotides are TGTGCCAGCAGCAGGCGAATAGGTGGGGCCAACGTCCTGACTTTC.

V is TRBV29-1 and J is TRBJ2-1; TRBD1 matches 8 bases. Germline trimming cut 6 bases from V and 6 bases from J; bases unmatched to any gene: 10. Germline assignment: CDR1 SQVTM and CDR2 ANQGSEA. This CDR3 contains 14 residues. The CDR3 region is CSVEQLGQVNEQFF. Written as DNA, the CDR3 is TGCAGCGTGGAACAATTGGGACAGGTCAATGAGCAGTTCTTC.

This chain links TRBV28 with TRBJ2-6; tentatively, D is TRBD1 or TRBD2 (5 bases each). Germline V lookup: CDR1 MDHEN, CDR2 SYDVKM. The CDR3 is 15 amino acids. V lost 6 bases, J lost 0 bases, and 9 bases lay in between. The CDR3 loop reads CASRRGNSGANVLTF. CDR3 nucleotide sequence: TGTGCCAGCAGGAGGGGCAACTCTGGGGCCAACGTCCTGACTTTC.

The V and J genes are TRBV5-6 and TRBJ1-5; no reliable D call. V was cut by 1 base and J by 11 bases, with 13 bases left in between. This CDR3 contains 13 residues. Looked up from germline, CDR1 is SGHDT and CDR2 is YYEEEE. CDR3 amino acids: CASSLLGFGAQHF. The CDR3 DNA reads TGTGCCAGCAGCTTGTTAGGGTTTGGAGCCCAGCATTTT.

This chain uses TRBV10-2 with TRBJ2-5, with TRBD2 matching 14 bases. The end of the DNA aligns better with TRBJ2-7, so the J call may be wrong. The CDR3 length is 20 residues. The germline CDR1 and CDR2 sequences are WSHSY and SAAADI. As DNA, the CDR3 is TGCGCCAGCAGCGATAGGGGCGGGACTAGCGGGAGAGGGGCCCTATACGAGCAGTACTTC. Protein product: CASSDRGGTSGRGALYEQYF.

This clone was counted ten times or more. The chain joins TRBV27 to TRBJ2-1; D is possibly TRBD1 (6 bases). The CDR3 sequence is 11 residues long. V dropped 5 bases and J dropped 10 bases, with 9 bases sitting between them. Germline V gene lookup returns CDR1 MNHEY and CDR2 SMNVEV (reference sequence). The CDR3 nucleotides read TGTGCCAGCAGTGTACAGGGAGAGCAGTTCTTC. Translated, it gives CASSVQGEQFF.

The count of this clone is one. The rearrangement uses TRBV5-1 and TRBJ2-7, with 7 nucleotides matching TRBD1. The V and J ends lost 3 bases and 4 bases, in that order; junction bases with no gene match: 7. Germline loops: CDR1 SGHRS, CDR2 YFSETQ. This CDR3 has 14 residues. CDR3 loop: CASSSPGTAYEQYF. In DNA form, the CDR3 reads TGCGCCAGCAGCTCGCCTGGGACAGCTTACGAGCAGTACTTC.

This clone was detected a few times. The rearrangement uses TRBV10-3 and TRBJ1-4; D not certain. This CDR3 is built from 15 residues. The V end lost 10 bases, the J end lost 7 bases, and 22 bases lay between the germline ends. CDR1 is ENHRY and CDR2 is SYGVKD in the germline V gene. The CDR3 DNA reads as TGTGCCAGCAGGACCGCGGGGTTATCTGGTGAAAAACTGTTTTTT. It yields the protein CASRTAGLSGEKLFF.

Only a few counts were recorded for this clone. This chain links TRBV28 with TRBJ2-5; perhaps D is TRBD1 or TRBD2 (5 bases each). Looked up from germline, CDR1 is MDHEN and CDR2 is SYDVKM. This CDR3 region has 13 residues. V shed 5 bases and J shed 4 bases, with 11 bases lying between them. The chain's CDR3 is CASSRGDRETQYF. CDR3 nucleotides: TGTGCCAGCAGTCGAGGGGATCGAGAGACCCAGTACTTC.